The clone carrying this TCR beta chain was recorded only once. The source of the sample is a study of blood T cell repertoires in COVID-19. Repertoires were generated with immunoSEQ multiplex PCR, while TCRdb's copy carries only in-frame clones and drops some. Among under 300,000 clones listed, 83% were seen once. The V and J ends lost 0 bases and 0 bases respectively, with 9 bases between them. This CDR3 has 16 amino acids. Germline V CDR1 and CDR2: MGHRA, YSYEKL. The sequence derives from a woman between 45 and 60 years old who had recovered from COVID-19. Input material: peripheral blood. The chain is built from TRBV4-1 and TRBJ1-3; unclear D gene. The CDR3: CASSQEQTRSGNTIYF. CDR3 bases: TGCGCCAGCAGCCAAGAACAGACACGCTCTGGAAACACCATATATTTT.